One TCR beta chain is described in this entry. These data are taken from a study of blood T cell repertoires in COVID-19. Data came from immunoSEQ multiplex PCR; TCRdb stores just in-frame clones and leaves some out. The sample lists some 170,000 clones; roughly 90% were seen once. The clonotype originates from a woman in her 50s with acute or convalescent COVID-19. The sample comprised peripheral blood.

CDR3 loop: CASSLRDQTYEQYF. The CDR3 region has the DNA TGTGCCAGCAGCTTGAGGGATCAGACTTACGAGCAGTACTTC. The chain is built from TRBV7-8 and TRBJ2-7, with D possibly being TRBD2 (5 bases). The CDR3 has 14 amino acids. V was cut by 3 bases and J by 4 bases, with 13 bases left in between. In germline, CDR1 is SGHVS, CDR2 FQNEAQ.